This TCR beta chain was recorded in a study of regulatory T cells in long-lasting Graves disease. Specified time point: persistent/refractory GD, antithyroid drugs over 5 years with positive TRAb. After RNA was extracted from PBMCs, the TCR library was made from it. Researchers made TCR beta libraries by using iRepertoire HTBI primers and running Arm-PCR on CDR3 regions. TCRdb redid the calling of the multiplex PCR reads with MiXCR, one entry per CDR3 protein. Among fewer than 600,000 distinct CDR3 sequences, less than 25% were seen once, and the ten largest hold over 10%. CDR1 is SGHTA, CDR2 FQGNSA, per germline. The CDR3 runs 13 residues. Trimming removed 5 bases from V and 2 bases from J, with 10 bases in between. This clonotype was found many times.

The sample in question was peripheral blood mononuclear cells (PBMCs), obtained when the disease was refractory, from a patient treated with antithyroid drugs. The clonotype comes from a female donor with Graves disease. The chain joins TRBV7-2 to TRBJ2-7; D perhaps matches TRBD1 (6 bases). CDR3: CASSRTVPYEQYF. In DNA form, the CDR3 reads TGTGCCAGCAGCCGGACAGTTCCCTACGAGCAGTACTTC.